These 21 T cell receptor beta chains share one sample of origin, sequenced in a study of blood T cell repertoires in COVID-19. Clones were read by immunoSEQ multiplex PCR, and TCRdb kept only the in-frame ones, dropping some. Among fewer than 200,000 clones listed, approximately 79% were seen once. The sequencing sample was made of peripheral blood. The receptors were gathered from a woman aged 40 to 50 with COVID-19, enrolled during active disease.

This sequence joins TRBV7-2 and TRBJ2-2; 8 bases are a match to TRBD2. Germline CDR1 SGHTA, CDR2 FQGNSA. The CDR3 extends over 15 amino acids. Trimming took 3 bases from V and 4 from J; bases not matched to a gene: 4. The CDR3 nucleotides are TGTGCCAGCAGCTTCACAAGCGGGGGCACCGGGGAGCTGTTTTTT. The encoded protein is CASSFTSGGTGELFF.

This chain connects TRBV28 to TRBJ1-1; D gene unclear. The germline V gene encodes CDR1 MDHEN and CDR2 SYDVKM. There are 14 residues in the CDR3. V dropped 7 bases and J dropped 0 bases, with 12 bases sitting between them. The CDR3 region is CASTLGGLNTEAFF. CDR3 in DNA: TGTGCCAGCACCCTAGGAGGGTTGAACACTGAAGCTTTCTTT.

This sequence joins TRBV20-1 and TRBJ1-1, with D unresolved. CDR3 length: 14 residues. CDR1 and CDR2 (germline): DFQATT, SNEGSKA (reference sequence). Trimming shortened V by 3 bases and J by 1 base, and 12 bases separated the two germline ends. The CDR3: CSASYSAPNTEAFF. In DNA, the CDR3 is TGCAGTGCTAGTTATAGCGCCCCGAACACTGAAGCTTTCTTT.

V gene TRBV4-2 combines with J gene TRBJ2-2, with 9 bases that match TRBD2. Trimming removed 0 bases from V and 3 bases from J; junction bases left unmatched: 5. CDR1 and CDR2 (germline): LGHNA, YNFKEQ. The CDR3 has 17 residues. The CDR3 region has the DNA TGTGCCAGCAGCCAAGAATGGGCTAGCGGGGACACCGGGGAGCTGTTTTTT. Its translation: CASSQEWASGDTGELFF.

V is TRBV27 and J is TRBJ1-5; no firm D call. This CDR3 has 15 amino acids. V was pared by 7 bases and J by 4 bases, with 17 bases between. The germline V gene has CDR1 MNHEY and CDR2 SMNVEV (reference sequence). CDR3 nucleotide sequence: TGTGCCAGCACCGGTACGGGTGGAGGAAATCAGCCCCAGCATTTT. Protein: CASTGTGGGNQPQHF.

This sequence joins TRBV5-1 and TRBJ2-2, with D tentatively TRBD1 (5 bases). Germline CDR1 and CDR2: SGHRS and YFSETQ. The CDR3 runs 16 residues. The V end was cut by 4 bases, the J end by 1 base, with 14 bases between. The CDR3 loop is CASSQDPRGNTGELFF. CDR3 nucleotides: TGCGCCAGCAGCCAAGACCCTAGGGGGAACACCGGGGAGCTGTTTTTT.

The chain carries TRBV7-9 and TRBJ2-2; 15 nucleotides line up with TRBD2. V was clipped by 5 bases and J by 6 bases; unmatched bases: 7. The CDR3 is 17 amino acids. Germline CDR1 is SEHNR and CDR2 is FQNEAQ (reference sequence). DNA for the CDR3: TGTGCCAGCAGCCCCAAAGGACTAGCGGGAGGGGCCGGGGAGCTGTTTTTT. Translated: CASSPKGLAGGAGELFF. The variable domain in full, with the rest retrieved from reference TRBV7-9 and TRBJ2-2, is DTGVSQNPRHKITKRGQNVTFRCDPISEHNRLYWYRQTLGQGPEFLTYFQNEAQLEKSRLLSDRFSAERPKGSFSTLEIQRTEQGDSAMYLCASSPKGLAGGAGELFFGEGSRLTVL.

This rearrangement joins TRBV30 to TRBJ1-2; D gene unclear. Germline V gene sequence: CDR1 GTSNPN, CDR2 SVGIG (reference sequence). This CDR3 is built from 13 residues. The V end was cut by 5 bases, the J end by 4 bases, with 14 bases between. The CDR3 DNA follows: TGTGCCTGGGCCCAACAGAAAATCTATGGCTACACCTTC. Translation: CAWAQQKIYGYTF.

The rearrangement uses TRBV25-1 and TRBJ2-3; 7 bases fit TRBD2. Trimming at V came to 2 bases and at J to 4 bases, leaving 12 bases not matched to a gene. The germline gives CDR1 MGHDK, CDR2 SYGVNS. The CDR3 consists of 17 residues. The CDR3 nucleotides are TGTGCCAGCAGTGAAGGCTTGGTGGCGGGAGCCGCAGATACGCAGTATTTT. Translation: CASSEGLVAGAADTQYF.

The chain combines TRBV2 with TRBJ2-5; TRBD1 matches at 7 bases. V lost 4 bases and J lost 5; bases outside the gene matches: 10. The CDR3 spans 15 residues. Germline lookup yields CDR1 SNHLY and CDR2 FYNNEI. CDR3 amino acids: CASSAPTGSFETQYF. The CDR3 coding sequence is TGTGCCAGCAGTGCCCCGACAGGGTCGTTCGAGACCCAGTACTTC.

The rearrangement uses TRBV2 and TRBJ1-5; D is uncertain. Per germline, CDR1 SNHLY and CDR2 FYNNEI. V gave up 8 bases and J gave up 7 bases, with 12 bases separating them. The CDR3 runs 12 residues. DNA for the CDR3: TGTGCCAGCGGAGGGCTTGGACAGCCCCAGCATTTT. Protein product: CASGGLGQPQHF.

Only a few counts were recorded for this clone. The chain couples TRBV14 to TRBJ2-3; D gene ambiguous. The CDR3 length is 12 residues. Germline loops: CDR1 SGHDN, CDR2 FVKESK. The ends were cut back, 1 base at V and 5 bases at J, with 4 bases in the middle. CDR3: CASSQGRDTQYF. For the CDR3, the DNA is TGTGCCAGCAGCCAAGGGAGAGATACGCAGTATTTT. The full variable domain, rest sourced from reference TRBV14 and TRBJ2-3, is EAGVTQFPSHSVIEKGQTVTLRCDPISGHDNLYWYRRVMGKEIKFLLHFVKESKQDESGMPNNRFLAERTGGTYSTLKVQPAELEDSGVYFCASSQGRDTQYFGPGTRLTVL.

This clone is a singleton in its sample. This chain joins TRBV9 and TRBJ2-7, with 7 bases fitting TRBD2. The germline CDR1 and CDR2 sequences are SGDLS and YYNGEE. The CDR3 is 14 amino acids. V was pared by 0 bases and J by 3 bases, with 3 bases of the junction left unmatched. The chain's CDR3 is CASSVGGSGYEQYF. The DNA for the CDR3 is TGTGCCAGCAGCGTAGGCGGGAGCGGCTACGAGCAGTACTTC.

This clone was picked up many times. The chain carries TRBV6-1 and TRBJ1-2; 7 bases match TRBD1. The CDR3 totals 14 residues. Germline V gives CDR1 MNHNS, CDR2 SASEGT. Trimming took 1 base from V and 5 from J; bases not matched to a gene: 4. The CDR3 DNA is TGTGCCAGCAGTGAAGGGGACAGTCGATATGGCTACACCTTC. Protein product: CASSEGDSRYGYTF.

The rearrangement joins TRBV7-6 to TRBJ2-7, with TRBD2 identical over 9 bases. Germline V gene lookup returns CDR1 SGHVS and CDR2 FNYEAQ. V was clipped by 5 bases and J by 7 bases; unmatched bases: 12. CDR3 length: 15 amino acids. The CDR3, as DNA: TGTGCCAGCAGCCCTAGGGGGCTAGCGGGAAGAGAGCAGTACTTC. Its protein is CASSPRGLAGREQYF. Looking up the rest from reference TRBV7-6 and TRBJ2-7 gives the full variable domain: GAGVSQSPRYKVTKRGQDVALRCDPISGHVSLYWYRQALGQGPEFLTYFNYEAQQDKSGLPNDRFSAERPEGSISTLTIQRTEQRDSAMYRCASSPRGLAGREQYFGPGTRLTVT.

CDR3 nucleotides: TGCGCCAGCGAGGGTTCTGGAAACACCATATATTTT. Translated, it gives CASEGSGNTIYF. The rearrangement links TRBV10-2 to TRBJ1-3; D uncertain. From germline, CDR1 is WSHSY and CDR2 SAAADI. The V end lost 8 bases, the J end lost 1 base, and 6 bases lay between the germline ends. There are 12 residues in the CDR3.

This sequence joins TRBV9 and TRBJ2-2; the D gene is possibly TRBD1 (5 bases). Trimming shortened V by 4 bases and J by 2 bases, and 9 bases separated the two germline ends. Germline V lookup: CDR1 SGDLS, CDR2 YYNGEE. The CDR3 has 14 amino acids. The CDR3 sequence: CASSTTANTGELFF. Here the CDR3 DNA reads TGTGCCAGCAGCACGACAGCTAACACCGGGGAGCTGTTTTTT.

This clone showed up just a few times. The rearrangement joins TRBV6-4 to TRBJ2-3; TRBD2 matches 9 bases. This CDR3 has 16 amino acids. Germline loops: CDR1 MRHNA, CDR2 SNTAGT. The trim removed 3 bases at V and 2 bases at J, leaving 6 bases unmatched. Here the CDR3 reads CASSEAAGGPTDTQYF. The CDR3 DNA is TGTGCCAGCAGTGAAGCGGCGGGGGGGCCCACAGATACGCAGTATTTT.

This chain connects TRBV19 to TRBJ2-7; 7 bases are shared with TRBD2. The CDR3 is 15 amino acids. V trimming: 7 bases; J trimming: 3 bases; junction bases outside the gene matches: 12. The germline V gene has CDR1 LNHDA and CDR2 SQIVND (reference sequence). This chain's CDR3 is CASMTKDSGNYEQYF. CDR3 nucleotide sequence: TGTGCCAGTATGACCAAAGACAGCGGGAACTACGAGCAGTACTTC.

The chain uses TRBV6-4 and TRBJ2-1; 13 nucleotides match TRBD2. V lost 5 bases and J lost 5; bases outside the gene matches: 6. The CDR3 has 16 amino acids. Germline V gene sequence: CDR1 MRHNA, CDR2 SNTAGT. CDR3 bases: TGTGCCAGCAGTTTATCCGGGACTAGCGGGAACAATGAGCAGTTCTTC. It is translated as CASSLSGTSGNNEQFF.

CDR3 in DNA: TGTGCCAGCAGCTTAGCCCCCCGGGACAACAATCAGCCCCAGCATTTT. Encoded protein: CASSLAPRDNNQPQHF. This chain joins TRBV7-8 and TRBJ1-5; D possibly corresponds to TRBD1 (6 bases). The germline V gene has CDR1 SGHVS and CDR2 FQNEAQ. Trimming took 0 bases from V and 3 from J, leaving 12 bases between them. The CDR3 contains 16 residues.